This T cell receptor beta chain was documented in a study of T cell repertoires in cytomegalovirus infection. TCRdb fed the reads into MiXCR, producing one record per CDR3 protein. There are fewer than 350,000 distinct CDR3 sequences in the sample; roughly a sixth occur only once, and around 12% lies in the top ten. Trimming pared 3 bases from V and 4 bases from J, leaving 15 bases between. Germline lookup yields CDR1 MDHEN and CDR2 SYDVKM. This CDR3 contains 16 residues. The V call is TRBV28, the J call TRBJ2-2, with D tentatively TRBD2 (6 bases). This receptor was taken from a human donor in good health (CMV status not recorded). Some clones in this sample may be carry-over from other donors' samples. The sequencing sample was made of PBMCs. The CDR3 DNA follows: TGTGCCAGCAGTTTGGGATGGGGGGACGGCACCGGGGAGCTGTTTTTT. This encodes CASSLGWGDGTGELFF.